The present TCR beta chain was sequenced within a study of blood T cell repertoires in COVID-19. Overall study context: The United States, Italy and Spain were the sources of the acute and convalescent COVID-19 samples. T cells, B-cell-depleted T cells, or PBMCs supplied cDNA or gDNA.

Germline CDR1 and CDR2: SGHVS and FNYEAQ. V lost 5 bases, J lost 7 bases, and 11 bases stayed unmatched. The CDR3 contains 16 residues. Clones were read by immunoSEQ multiplex PCR, and TCRdb kept only the in-frame ones, dropping some. The table lists some 55,000 clones, roughly 90% of them singletons. Material: peripheral blood. This chain connects TRBV7-6 to TRBJ1-4; 9 bases are shared with TRBD1. The TCR originated in a human donor in a cohort sampled during active COVID-19. The CDR3 here is CASSVRRDREGEKLFF. The DNA for the CDR3 is TGTGCCAGCAGCGTCCGCCGGGACAGGGAAGGTGAAAAACTGTTTTTT.